The 9 T cell receptor beta chains below were found in one sample sequenced in a study of shared clonotypes between healthy human individuals. The data were produced by immunoSEQ multiplex PCR, yet TCRdb's version contains in-frame clones alone and is incomplete. The sample holds millions of clones, over 90% seen once. Sequenced: naive CD4+ T cells from PBMCs. Subset given: CD45RA+ positively selected. The source of these receptors is a man aged 18 to 29 in good health. Some clones in this sample may be carry-over from other donors' samples.

This rearrangement joins TRBV11-2 to TRBJ1-6, with 8 bases that match TRBD1. The V segment lost 4 bases and the J segment 6 bases; nucleotides outside the gene matches: 5. Per the germline V gene, CDR1 is SGHAT and CDR2 is FQNNGV. The CDR3 spans 15 residues. CDR3 DNA: TGTGCCAGCAGCTCCCGGGACAGGACTAATTCACCCCTCCACTTT. Protein sequence: CASSSRDRTNSPLHF.

The chain combines TRBV5-1 with TRBJ1-5; weak D call: TRBD1 (6 bases). The V gene's germline CDR1 is SGHRS and CDR2 YFSETQ. CDR3 length equals 15 residues. With 2 bases removed from V and 2 bases from J, the gap between germline ends came to 11 bases. The CDR3 DNA is TGCGCCAGCAGCTTATATCCAGGGGGCAATCAGCCCCAGCATTTT. Amino acids: CASSLYPGGNQPQHF.

The chain has TRBV29-1 and TRBJ2-7; 11 bases agree with TRBD1. CDR1 SQVTM and CDR2 ANQGSEA come from the germline V gene. With 5 bases clipped from V and 1 base from J, the junction kept 4 bases outside the gene matches. CDR3 length: 14 residues. The CDR3 region is CSVTDRGRSYEQYF. For the CDR3, the DNA is TGCAGCGTTACGGACAGGGGGCGGTCCTACGAGCAGTACTTC.

In its sample, this clone was seen a few times. The CDR3 bases are TGTGCCAGCAGTTCCAACGGCTGGGCTCAGCCCCAGCATTTT. Translation gives CASSSNGWAQPQHF. The V and J genes are TRBV28 and TRBJ1-5; D is unresolved. Trimming pared 4 bases from V and 6 bases from J, leaving 13 bases between. The CDR3 is 14 amino acids. The germline V gene has CDR1 MDHEN and CDR2 SYDVKM.

The V gene is TRBV27, the J gene TRBJ1-2, with 7 positions matching TRBD1. V trimming: 4 bases; J trimming: 1 base; junction bases outside the gene matches: 6. Germline CDR1 reads MNHEY; CDR2 reads SMNVEV (reference sequence). There are 15 residues in the CDR3. The CDR3 sequence is CASSSAGTVNYGYTF. As DNA, the CDR3 is TGTGCCAGCAGTTCAGCCGGGACAGTTAACTATGGCTACACCTTC.

This rearrangement joins TRBV6-1 to TRBJ2-2; 8 bases line up with TRBD2. In germline, CDR1 is MNHNS, CDR2 SASEGT. The length of the CDR3 is 16 residues. V lost 3 bases, J lost 3 bases, and 6 bases stayed unmatched. The CDR3 loop is CASSDPGLGDTGELFF. The CDR3 DNA follows: TGTGCCAGCAGTGACCCGGGACTAGGGGACACCGGGGAGCTGTTTTTT.

This clone appeared a single time. The sample carries other DNA sequences with the same CDR3. The V and J genes are TRBV5-1 and TRBJ2-6; tentatively, D is TRBD1 (5 bases). Germline values: CDR1 SGHRS, CDR2 YFSETQ. The V end was cut by 3 bases, the J end by 0 bases, with 10 bases between. There are 16 residues in the CDR3. CDR3 sequence: CASSSDRASGANVLTF. CDR3 sequence (DNA): TGCGCCAGCAGCTCCGACAGAGCCTCTGGGGCCAACGTCCTGACTTTC.

The J gene is TRBJ2-7, the V gene TRBV27, with a tentative D call TRBD1 (6 bases). The germline V gene encodes CDR1 MNHEY and CDR2 SMNVEV (reference sequence). The V gene lost 5 bases and the J gene lost 2 bases, with 10 bases spanning the gap. The CDR3 covers 13 residues. The DNA of the CDR3 is TGTGCCAGCAGTCTGGGACATCCCTACGAGCAGTACTTC. This gives the protein CASSLGHPYEQYF.

The rearrangement joins TRBV11-1 to TRBJ2-4; 7 nucleotides agree with TRBD1. V gave up 5 bases and J gave up 0 bases; unmatched junction bases: 10. The CDR3 has 17 residues. Germline V CDR1 and CDR2: SGHAT, FQDESV (reference sequence). The DNA of the CDR3 is TGTGCCAGCAGCCTTTCAATCGGGGACAGAGCCAAAAACATTCAGTACTTC. Its protein is CASSLSIGDRAKNIQYF.